Sequencing of this TCR beta chain was carried out in a study of shared clonotypes between healthy human individuals. Study-level points and caveats: Owing to a small donor count, the genetic and exposure-history diversity represented was limited. The researchers took only blood, and tissue repertoires probably look different.

At the deep level, the assay was run. Sequencing was performed with immunoSEQ multiplex PCR; in TCRdb, only in-frame clones are kept and a portion is missing. The sample shows under 600,000 clones, about 80% of them seen only once. About this clone itself: Antigen specificity is unknown.

The V and J ends lost 2 bases and 4 bases respectively, with 14 bases between them. The CDR3 runs 16 residues. Germline V gene data show CDR1 as SGHTA and CDR2 as FQGTGA. The V gene is TRBV7-3, the J gene TRBJ2-2, with TRBD1 as a possible D gene (5 bases). The sequenced material came from PBMCs. This clonotype originated in a woman in her thirties or forties in good health. Some clones in this sample may be carry-over from other donors' samples. The chain's CDR3 is CASSLYQGSVTGELFF. CDR3 nucleotides: TGTGCCAGCAGCTTATATCAGGGCTCGGTCACCGGGGAGCTGTTTTTT.